This passage covers 20 T cell receptor beta chains from one sample sequenced in a study of shared clonotypes between healthy human individuals. Naive CD8 cells lacked CD45RO, underwent positive selection for CCR7 and left out terminally differentiated effector memory CD45RA+ cells. The method was immunoSEQ multiplex PCR; TCRdb's version includes in-frame clones alone and lacks a portion of them. Altogether millions of clones are present, about 94% being singletons, with the ten largest covering around 1.1%. Sequencing input: naive CD8+ T cells sorted from blood. The receptors stem from a man aged 18 to 29 in good health.

This chain links TRBV4-3 with TRBJ2-1, with 8 bases lining up with TRBD2. The junction had 7 bases not matched to a gene; V was cut back by 0 bases and J by 6 bases. CDR1 is LGHNA and CDR2 is YSLEER in the germline V gene. The CDR3 length is 16 residues. The CDR3 DNA reads as TGCGCCAGCAGCCAAGATCACGGACTAGCCGGCAATGAGCAGTTCTTC. Its protein is CASSQDHGLAGNEQFF.

The chain links TRBV7-9 to TRBJ2-5, with a weak D call TRBD1 (6 bases). CDR1 is SEHNR and CDR2 is FQNEAQ in the germline V gene (reference sequence). The length of the CDR3 is 16 residues. V shed 2 bases and J shed 2 bases, with 15 bases lying between them. The chain's CDR3 is CASSLPGTPFQETQYF. CDR3 in DNA: TGTGCCAGCAGCTTACCCGGGACACCTTTTCAAGAGACCCAGTACTTC.

The rearrangement joins TRBV4-1 to TRBJ2-3, with a weak D call TRBD2 (6 bases). CDR3 length: 16 amino acids. Trimming removed 0 bases from V and 5 bases from J, with 15 bases in between. CDR1 MGHRA and CDR2 YSYEKL come from the germline V gene. CDR3 in DNA: TGCGCCAGCAGCCAAGAGGAGGGCCTTTGGGAAGATACGCAGTATTTT. It encodes CASSQEEGLWEDTQYF.

The count of this clone is one. The chain is built from TRBV7-9 and TRBJ2-3; no firm D call. V lost 5 bases to trimming and J lost 1 base, with 7 bases between them. CDR3 size: 13 residues. Germline loops: CDR1 SEHNR, CDR2 FQNEAQ (reference sequence). This CDR3 is CASSRTGTDTQYF. The CDR3 bases are TGTGCCAGCAGCCGGACGGGCACAGATACGCAGTATTTT. Complete variable domain (other parts from reference TRBV7-9 and TRBJ2-3): DTGVSQNPRHKITKRGQNVTFRCDPISEHNRLYWYRQTLGQGPEFLTYFQNEAQLEKSRLLSDRFSAERPKGSFSTLEIQRTEQGDSAMYLCASSRTGTDTQYFGPGTRLTVL.

As for this clone: Other nucleotide sequences from this sample produce the same CDR3. The rearrangement uses TRBV6-6 and TRBJ2-7; D remains ambiguous. The CDR3 has 12 amino acids. The V gene lost 0 bases and the J gene lost 7 bases, with 7 bases spanning the gap. Germline V gene lookup returns CDR1 MNHNY and CDR2 SVGAGI (reference sequence). Here the CDR3 reads CASSYSSGEQYF. The CDR3 DNA is TGTGCCAGCAGTTACTCGTCCGGGGAGCAGTACTTC.

The V gene is TRBV25-1, the J gene TRBJ2-1, with TRBD1 matching 9 bases. The CDR3 is 17 residues long. Germline CDR1 MGHDK, CDR2 SYGVNS. The ends lost 7 bases at V and 0 bases at J; junction bases unmatched: 10. CDR3 DNA: TGTGCCAGCACCCAGGGGGGACAGGGCCGCTCCTACAATGAGCAGTTCTTC. Residues: CASTQGGQGRSYNEQFF.

The chain recombines TRBV18 with TRBJ2-7; possible D gene TRBD1, 6 bases. Between the trimmed V and J ends, which lost 0 bases and 5 bases, there was a span of 14 bases. Germline CDR1 is KGHSH and CDR2 is LQKENI. The CDR3 runs to 15 residues. This CDR3 is CASSPPWAGENEQYF. The CDR3 nucleotides are TGTGCCAGCTCACCACCGTGGGCAGGGGAAAACGAGCAGTACTTC. The full variable domain, with the rest looked up from reference TRBV18 and TRBJ2-7, is NAGVMQNPRHLVRRRGQEARLRCSPMKGHSHVYWYRQLPEEGLKFMVYLQKENIIDESGMPKERFSAEFPKEGPSILRIQQVVRGDSAAYFCASSPPWAGENEQYFGPGTRLTVT.

Concerning this clone itself: The sample has other DNA sequences that encode this CDR3 too. V gene TRBV10-1 combines with J gene TRBJ2-2, with D uncertain. Trimming left V 2 bases short and J 1 base short, with 5 bases between. Germline CDR1 WNHNN, CDR2 SYGVQD (reference sequence). The CDR3 length is 14 residues. The DNA for the CDR3 is TGCGCCAGCAGTGAGGCCGGGAACACCGGGGAGCTGTTTTTT. This translates into CASSEAGNTGELFF.

The chain has TRBV27 and TRBJ2-7, with TRBD1 identical over 9 bases. CDR1 is MNHEY and CDR2 is SMNVEV in the germline V gene (reference sequence). V lost 5 bases and J lost 3; bases outside the gene matches: 8. The CDR3 has 15 residues. The CDR3 here is CASSPGTGIFYEQYF. CDR3 DNA sequence: TGTGCCAGCAGTCCCGGGACAGGGATTTTCTACGAGCAGTACTTC.

Details on this clone: Other DNA sequences within the sample encode an identical CDR3. The CDR3 coding sequence is TGTGCCAGCAGTCCGCGGACCAGCGGCACAGATACGCAGTATTTT. It yields the protein CASSPRTSGTDTQYF. The gene calls are TRBV27 and TRBJ2-3, with unresolved D. V shed 5 bases and J shed 1 base, with 13 bases lying between them. Germline V lookup: CDR1 MNHEY, CDR2 SMNVEV (reference sequence). The CDR3 contains 15 residues.

This chain joins TRBV6-5 and TRBJ2-5; 8 bases align to TRBD1. Near its end, the DNA agrees better with TRBJ2-7, so the J call may be wrong. Germline CDR1 MNHEY, CDR2 SVGAGI. CDR3 length equals 15 residues. The chain's CDR3 is CASSYKGQGPYEQYF. CDR3 sequence (DNA): TGTGCCAGCAGTTACAAAGGACAGGGTCCCTACGAGCAGTACTTC.

Concerning this clone: Other DNA sequences within the sample encode an identical CDR3. The V call is TRBV19, the J call TRBJ2-5; D remains unclear. Germline CDR1 is LNHDA and CDR2 is SQIVND (reference sequence). The CDR3 loop spans 13 amino acids. V lost 6 bases and J 3 bases, leaving 11 bases between the germline ends. CDR3 in DNA: TGTGCCAGTAGCGGAGACCTAGAAGAGACCCAGTACTTC. This gives the protein CASSGDLEETQYF.

This chain joins TRBV11-2 and TRBJ2-1; TRBD1 might be the D (6 bases). This CDR3 has 15 residues. Germline CDR1 SGHAT, CDR2 FQNNGV. The V end lost 3 bases, the J end lost 8 bases, and 17 bases lay between the germline ends. The CDR3 reads CASSFMTQGWDEQFF. CDR3 DNA: TGTGCCAGCAGCTTCATGACACAGGGCTGGGATGAGCAGTTCTTC.

The V gene is TRBV27, the J gene TRBJ2-7; 7 bases are a match to TRBD1. The CDR3 covers 16 residues. The V segment lost 6 bases and the J segment 5 bases; nucleotides outside the gene matches: 16. In germline, CDR1 is MNHEY, CDR2 SMNVEV (reference sequence). CDR3 sequence (DNA): TGTGCCAGCAGCCGTTCAGCCGGGACAGTAGTCCACGAGCAGTACTTC. Translation: CASSRSAGTVVHEQYF.

V gene TRBV10-3 combines with J gene TRBJ2-5, with 8 bases fitting TRBD1. This CDR3 is 14 amino acids long. In germline, CDR1 is ENHRY, CDR2 SYGVKD. The trim removed 5 bases at V and 3 bases at J, leaving 5 bases unmatched. CDR3 DNA: TGTGCCATCAGTTTTACAGGGGGTGAAGAGACCCAGTACTTC. It translates to CAISFTGGEETQYF.

The J gene is TRBJ2-3, the V gene TRBV27; D is possibly TRBD1 (6 bases). The ends were cut back, 3 bases at V and 0 bases at J, with 13 bases in the middle. CDR1 and CDR2 from the germline V gene are MNHEY and SMNVEV (reference sequence). The CDR3 is 16 residues long. The CDR3 sequence is CASSLGASTSTDTQYF. DNA of the CDR3: TGTGCCAGCAGTTTGGGGGCTTCGACTAGCACAGATACGCAGTATTTT.

V and J are TRBV30 and TRBJ2-6; 11 bases are a match to TRBD1. V lost 4 bases to trimming and J lost 4 bases; unmatched junction nucleotides: 6. The germline V gene encodes CDR1 GTSNPN and CDR2 SVGIG (reference sequence). The CDR3 spans 16 residues. The DNA for the CDR3 is TGTGCCTGGATAGGGACAGGGGGATCAGGGGCCAACGTCCTGACTTTC. Protein sequence: CAWIGTGGSGANVLTF.

The genes are TRBV19 and TRBJ2-7; D gene uncertain. From germline, CDR1 is LNHDA and CDR2 SQIVND (reference sequence). Trimming took off 5 bases at V and 2 bases at J, with 10 bases between the two ends. CDR3 size: 13 residues. CDR3 sequence reads: CASSAASPYEQYF. CDR3 DNA sequence: TGTGCCAGTAGTGCCGCGAGTCCCTACGAGCAGTACTTC.

The chain uses TRBV6-5 and TRBJ1-1; D is undetermined. In germline, CDR1 is MNHEY, CDR2 SVGAGI. Trimming cost V 5 bases and J 10 bases, with 14 bases left between them. The CDR3 length is 12 residues. The DNA of the CDR3 is TGTGCCAGCAGTACACCGGACCGCATAGCTTTCTTT. Its translation is CASSTPDRIAFF.

The chain carries TRBV9 and TRBJ2-7; D is possibly TRBD2 (5 bases). The V and J ends lost 3 bases and 6 bases respectively, with 10 bases between them. The CDR3 has 12 residues. Germline V gene data show CDR1 as SGDLS and CDR2 as YYNGEE. The CDR3 DNA reads TGTGCCAGCAGCGCAACCGGGGTCGAGCAGTACTTC. Encoded protein: CASSATGVEQYF. Using reference TRBV9 and TRBJ2-7 for the parts outside the CDR3, the full variable domain is DSGVTQTPKHLITATGQRVTLRCSPRSGDLSVYWYQQSLDQGLQFLIQYYNGEERAKGNILERFSAQQFPDLHSELNLSSLELGDSALYFCASSATGVEQYFGPGTRLTVT.